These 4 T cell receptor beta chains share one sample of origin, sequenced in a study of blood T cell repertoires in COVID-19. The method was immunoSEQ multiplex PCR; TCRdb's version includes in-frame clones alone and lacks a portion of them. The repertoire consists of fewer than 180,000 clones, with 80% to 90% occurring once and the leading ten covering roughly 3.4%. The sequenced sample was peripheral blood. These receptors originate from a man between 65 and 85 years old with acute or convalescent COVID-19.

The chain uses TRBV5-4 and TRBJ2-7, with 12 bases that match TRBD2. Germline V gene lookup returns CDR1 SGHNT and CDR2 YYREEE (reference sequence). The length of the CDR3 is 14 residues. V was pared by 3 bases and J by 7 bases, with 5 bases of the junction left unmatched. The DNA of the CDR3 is TGTGCCAGCAGCTGGACTAGCGGGATGGGGGAGCAGTACTTC. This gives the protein CASSWTSGMGEQYF.

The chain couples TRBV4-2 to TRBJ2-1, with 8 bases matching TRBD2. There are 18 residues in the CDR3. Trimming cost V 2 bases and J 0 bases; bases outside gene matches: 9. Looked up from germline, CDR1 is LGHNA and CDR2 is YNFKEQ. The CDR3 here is CASSQNLAGRGSYNEQFF. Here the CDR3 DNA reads TGTGCCAGCAGCCAAAACTTAGCGGGGAGGGGCTCCTACAATGAGCAGTTCTTC.

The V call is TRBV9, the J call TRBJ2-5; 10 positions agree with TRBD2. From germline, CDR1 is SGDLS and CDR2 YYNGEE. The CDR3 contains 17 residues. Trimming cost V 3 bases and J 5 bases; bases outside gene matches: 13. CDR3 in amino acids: CASSARPSSGSFETQYF. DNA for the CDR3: TGTGCCAGCAGCGCTCGTCCCTCTAGCGGGAGTTTCGAGACCCAGTACTTC.

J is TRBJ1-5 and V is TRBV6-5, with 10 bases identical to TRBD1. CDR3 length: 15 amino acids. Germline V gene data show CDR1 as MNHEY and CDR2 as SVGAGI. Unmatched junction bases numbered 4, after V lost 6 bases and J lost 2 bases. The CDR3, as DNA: TGTGCCAGCAGCAGACAGGGGGCAGGCAATCAGCCCCAGCATTTT. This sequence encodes CASSRQGAGNQPQHF.